The clone carrying this TCR beta chain was observed many times. Antigen specificity is unknown. The time point denotes: newly diagnosed GD, antithyroid drugs for less than 3 months. PBMC RNA served as the TCR library source. The sample is drawn from a study of regulatory T cells in long-lasting Graves disease. According to the study, TCR beta libraries were built with iRepertoire HTBI primers and CDR3-region Arm-PCR. TCRdb reprocessed the multiplex PCR reads with MiXCR, giving one entry per CDR3 protein. The profile covers approximately 400,000 distinct CDR3 sequences, with under 15% appearing a single time and approximately 15% taken by the ten largest. This CDR3 is built from 14 residues. The V end lost 3 bases, the J end lost 2 bases, and 14 bases lay between the germline ends. Germline V gene lookup returns CDR1 DFQATT and CDR2 SNEGSKA (reference sequence). Study outcomes and limitations: Persistent Graves' patients showed reduced TCR diversity versus newly diagnosed patients.

This same sample was also taken into another study, of T cells in Graves' hyperthyroidism and ophthalmopathy. That study adds: Blood samples included most of the expanded thyroid clonotypes exceeding 0.001.

This material consisted of peripheral blood mononuclear cells (PBMCs), taken at new diagnosis, from a patient treated with antithyroid drugs. The J gene is TRBJ2-7, the V gene TRBV20-1; D remains unclear. The sequence derives from a woman aged 25-40 years with Graves disease. The CDR3: CSARYNPAAYEQYF. The CDR3 nucleotides are TGCAGTGCTAGGTATAATCCTGCGGCCTACGAGCAGTACTTC.